Below are 26 T cell receptor beta chains sequenced from a single sample in a study of cytomegalovirus exposure and HLA in healthy donors. This table comes from immunoSEQ multiplex PCR, and its TCRdb copy is limited to in-frame clones, with some not included. In the table there are 150,000 to 200,000 clones, 85% of which are singletons. Sequenced input: PBMCs. Receptors were obtained from a man aged 30-40 years in good health and CMV-seropositive.

The J gene is TRBJ2-1, the V gene TRBV19; weak D call: TRBD2 (5 bases). The CDR3 sequence is 12 residues long. Germline V lookup: CDR1 LNHDA, CDR2 SQIVND (reference sequence). Trimming stripped 3 bases from V and 8 bases from J, with 8 bases between. CDR3 bases: TGTGCCAGTAGTATGGGAGCGCATGAGCAGTTCTTC. Its protein is CASSMGAHEQFF.

The chain employs TRBV13 and TRBJ2-1; D is ambiguous. Germline V gives CDR1 PRHDT, CDR2 FYEKMQ (reference sequence). The V end was cut by 5 bases, the J end by 9 bases, with 11 bases between. This CDR3 contains 12 residues. The CDR3 sequence: CASSPESREQFF. As DNA, the CDR3 is TGTGCCAGCAGCCCCGAGTCCCGTGAGCAGTTCTTC. The full variable domain, rest sourced from reference TRBV13 and TRBJ2-1, is AAGVIQSPRHLIKEKRETATLKCYPIPRHDTVYWYQQGPGQDPQFLISFYEKMQSDKGSIPDRFSAQQFSDYHSELNMSSLELGDSALYFCASSPESREQFFGPGTRLTVL.

The rearrangement uses TRBV6-4 and TRBJ1-5; unclear D gene. The CDR3 has 13 amino acids. Trimming pared 3 bases from V and 9 bases from J, leaving 12 bases between. Germline-derived CDR1 and CDR2 are MRHNA and SNTAGT. In DNA, the CDR3 is TGTGCCAGCAGTGAGTCCCGGGGAGGGCCCCAGCATTTT. It encodes CASSESRGGPQHF.

The chain carries TRBV14 and TRBJ2-3; TRBD1 matches 9 bases. The V gene end was trimmed by 4 bases and the J gene end by 3 bases; junction bases not matched to a gene: 2. The CDR3 contains 14 residues. Germline V gene data show CDR1 as SGHDN and CDR2 as FVKESK. In DNA, the CDR3 is TGTGCCAGCAGCCTGGGACAGGGTACAGATACGCAGTATTTT. This codes for CASSLGQGTDTQYF.

This clone was observed a few times. This chain joins TRBV6-5 and TRBJ2-7; 7 bases match TRBD2. Per the germline V gene, CDR1 is MNHEY and CDR2 is SVGAGI. J gave up 2 bases and V 2 bases, and 3 bases lay outside the gene matches. The CDR3 sequence is 14 residues long. CDR3 in DNA: TGTGCCAGCAGTTACGGGGAGGGAACCTACGAGCAGTACTTC. It specifies CASSYGEGTYEQYF.

V and J are TRBV4-1 and TRBJ1-2, with a tentative D call TRBD1 (5 bases). The V gene lost 4 bases and the J gene lost 1 base, with 22 bases spanning the gap. The CDR3 is 18 residues long. Germline values: CDR1 MGHRA, CDR2 YSYEKL. This CDR3 reads CASSPGGGVVRYNYGYTF. The CDR3 DNA sequence: TGCGCCAGCAGCCCCGGTGGGGGGGTAGTACGCTATAACTATGGCTACACCTTC.

The genes are TRBV10-3 and TRBJ2-7; maybe TRBD2 (6 bases). V lost 8 bases to trimming and J lost 4 bases, with 15 bases between them. Looked up from germline, CDR1 is ENHRY and CDR2 is SYGVKD. This CDR3 has 13 residues. The CDR3 DNA reads as TGTGCCATCCGGGGACTGGGAGGTTACGAGCAGTACTTC. This translates into CAIRGLGGYEQYF.

This chain joins TRBV7-9 and TRBJ2-2; D may be TRBD1 (5 bases). CDR1 and CDR2 from the germline V gene are SEHNR and FQNEAQ (reference sequence). This CDR3 is built from 15 residues. Trimming pared 7 bases from V and 5 bases from J, leaving 17 bases between. The CDR3 nucleotides are TGTGCCAGCACTTCTGGTGCTTCAGGGACCGGGGAGCTGTTTTTT. Translated, it gives CASTSGASGTGELFF.

V gene TRBV7-2 combines with J gene TRBJ1-2, with D maybe TRBD1 (5 bases). The CDR3 consists of 14 residues. With 2 bases removed from V and 3 bases from J, the gap between germline ends came to 10 bases. The germline V gene has CDR1 SGHTA and CDR2 FQGNSA. CDR3 in amino acids: CASSLSDSDYGYTF. In DNA, the CDR3 is TGTGCCAGCAGCTTAAGTGACAGTGACTATGGCTACACCTTC.

The chain employs TRBV5-4 and TRBJ2-2; 7 nucleotides line up with TRBD2. This CDR3 region has 14 residues. V lost 0 bases to trimming and J lost 6 bases; unmatched junction nucleotides: 2. Per the germline V gene, CDR1 is SGHNT and CDR2 is YYREEE (reference sequence). This CDR3 reads CASSLGAGAGELFF. The DNA of the CDR3 is TGTGCCAGCAGCTTGGGGGCGGGGGCCGGGGAGCTGTTTTTT.

The chain combines TRBV9 with TRBJ2-1; D might be TRBD1 (6 bases). Trimming stripped 3 bases from V and 3 bases from J, with 16 bases between. The CDR3 extends over 16 amino acids. Germline lookup yields CDR1 SGDLS and CDR2 YYNGEE. CDR3 nucleotides: TGTGCCAGCAGCGCGGAACAGGGATGGAGCTACAATGAGCAGTTCTTC. As protein: CASSAEQGWSYNEQFF. Looking up the rest from reference TRBV9 and TRBJ2-1 gives the full variable domain: DSGVTQTPKHLITATGQRVTLRCSPRSGDLSVYWYQQSLDQGLQFLIQYYNGEERAKGNILERFSAQQFPDLHSELNLSSLELGDSALYFCASSAEQGWSYNEQFFGPGTRLTVL.

This clone was picked up one time. The CDR3 bases are TGTGCCAGCAGTTCGGGGGGATACACAGATACGCAGTATTTT. Amino acids: CASSSGGYTDTQYF. V is TRBV2 and J is TRBJ2-3; 7 bases are a match to TRBD2. Germline CDR1 reads SNHLY; CDR2 reads FYNNEI. V shed 5 bases, J shed 2 bases, and the junction held 4 bases outside the gene matches. The CDR3 sequence is 14 residues long.

The gene calls are TRBV13 and TRBJ1-4, with 9 bases fitting TRBD1. Looked up from germline, CDR1 is PRHDT and CDR2 is FYEKMQ (reference sequence). With 3 bases clipped from V and 8 bases from J, the junction kept 4 bases outside the gene matches. The CDR3 has 14 residues. The CDR3 DNA follows: TGTGCCAGCAGCTTTGGGACAGGGAAGGAAAAACTGTTTTTT. This sequence encodes CASSFGTGKEKLFF.

CDR3 sequence: CASSDSRTGGSEQFF. The CDR3 nucleotides are TGTGCCAGCAGTGACTCGAGGACAGGGGGCAGCGAGCAGTTCTTC. The chain recombines TRBV6-4 with TRBJ2-1; 11 bases map to TRBD1. The CDR3 is 15 residues long. CDR1 and CDR2 (germline): MRHNA, SNTAGT. The ends lost 0 bases at V and 10 bases at J; junction bases unmatched: 5.

The rearrangement uses TRBV9 and TRBJ2-5; D may be TRBD2 (5 bases). Germline assignment: CDR1 SGDLS and CDR2 YYNGEE. V lost 0 bases and J 5 bases, leaving 17 bases between the germline ends. The CDR3 sequence is 16 residues long. The CDR3 DNA is TGTGCCAGCAGCGTAGCCGGCGGGTCTACTAGGGAGACCCAGTACTTC. Protein sequence: CASSVAGGSTRETQYF.

This chain joins TRBV6-1 and TRBJ2-1; TRBD2 matches 7 bases. From germline, CDR1 is MNHNS and CDR2 SASEGT. CDR3 length: 14 amino acids. J gave up 5 bases and V 7 bases, and 8 bases lay outside the gene matches. The CDR3 is CASTRGEVDNEQFF. The CDR3 DNA reads TGTGCCAGCACTCGGGGGGAGGTGGACAATGAGCAGTTCTTC.

In its sample, this clone was seen a few times. The chain carries TRBV30 and TRBJ1-1; D is uncertain. The V end lost 1 base, the J end lost 4 bases, and 4 bases lay between the germline ends. Germline CDR1 and CDR2: GTSNPN and SVGIG (reference sequence). CDR3 length equals 11 residues. Written as DNA, the CDR3 is TGTGCCTGGAGTGAAGCCACTGAAGCTTTCTTT. This codes for CAWSEATEAFF. The full variable domain, rest sourced from reference TRBV30 and TRBJ1-1, is SQTIHQWPATLVQPVGSPLSLECTVEGTSNPNLYWYRQAAGRGLQLLFYSVGIGQISSEVPQNLSASRPQDRQFILSSKKLLLSDSGFYLCAWSEATEAFFGQGTRLTVV.

This clone showed up just a few times. V is TRBV19 and J is TRBJ2-2, with D perhaps matching TRBD1 (6 bases). Germline loops: CDR1 LNHDA, CDR2 SQIVND (reference sequence). The CDR3 contains 13 residues. V lost 7 bases and J lost 0, with 6 bases in between. Here the CDR3 reads CASNRANTGELFF. The CDR3 nucleotides read TGTGCCAGTAACAGGGCGAACACCGGGGAGCTGTTTTTT.

This rearrangement joins TRBV27 to TRBJ1-1; possibly TRBD1 for D (5 bases). The CDR3 runs 14 residues. The germline V gene has CDR1 MNHEY and CDR2 SMNVEV (reference sequence). V dropped 5 bases and J dropped 3 bases, with 13 bases sitting between them. The CDR3 DNA reads as TGTGCCAGCAGTATTAGGGGCCCCGACACTGAAGCTTTCTTT. It is translated as CASSIRGPDTEAFF.

The gene calls are TRBV6-5 and TRBJ2-1, with D possibly being TRBD1 (6 bases). Germline-derived CDR1 and CDR2 are MNHEY and SVGAGI. This CDR3 region has 15 residues. V lost 0 bases to trimming and J lost 5 bases, with 11 bases between them. CDR3 sequence (DNA): TGTGCCAGCAGTTACTCGATAGCAGGGGACAATGAGCAGTTCTTC. The encoded protein is CASSYSIAGDNEQFF.

V is TRBV19 and J is TRBJ1-5; 9 bases agree with TRBD1. This CDR3 has 16 amino acids. The V and J ends lost 3 bases and 4 bases, in that order; junction bases with no gene match: 7. Germline V gene data show CDR1 as LNHDA and CDR2 as SQIVND (reference sequence). CDR3 nucleotides: TGTGCCAGTAGTATTTCCGGGACAGGGACTAATCAGCCCCAGCATTTT. It specifies CASSISGTGTNQPQHF.

This chain links TRBV25-1 with TRBJ2-7; TRBD1 agrees at 7 bases. Germline trimming cut 6 bases from V and 7 bases from J; bases unmatched to any gene: 9. The V gene's germline CDR1 is MGHDK and CDR2 SYGVNS. The length of the CDR3 is 13 residues. The CDR3 DNA sequence: TGTGCCAGCAGGGATCCGGGACAGCCTGAGCAGTACTTC. It yields the protein CASRDPGQPEQYF.

The chain combines TRBV6-1 with TRBJ2-1; no definite D call. The V gene's germline CDR1 is MNHNS and CDR2 SASEGT. The CDR3 spans 14 residues. Trimming left V 4 bases short and J 4 bases short, with 11 bases between. The CDR3 reads CASSARPVYNEQFF. The CDR3 DNA reads TGTGCCAGCAGTGCGAGGCCAGTTTACAATGAGCAGTTCTTC.

The chain is built from TRBV29-1 and TRBJ1-2; D is possibly TRBD1 (5 bases). Germline assignment: CDR1 SQVTM and CDR2 ANQGSEA. CDR3 length: 14 amino acids. Between the trimmed V and J ends, which lost 0 bases and 5 bases, there was a span of 13 bases. The CDR3 spells CSVEDSRVLYGYTF. The CDR3 coding sequence is TGCAGCGTTGAAGATTCCAGGGTTTTGTATGGCTACACCTTC.

The V gene is TRBV4-1, the J gene TRBJ1-3; 11 bases line up with TRBD1. With 4 bases clipped from V and 2 bases from J, the junction kept 1 base outside the gene matches. CDR1 and CDR2 from the germline V gene are MGHRA and YSYEKL. The CDR3 length is 15 residues. The CDR3 region is CASSRTGGPGNTIYF. The CDR3 bases are TGCGCCAGCAGCCGGACAGGGGGCCCTGGAAACACCATATATTTT.

J is TRBJ2-1 and V is TRBV5-1, with D perhaps TRBD1 (6 bases). Trimming left V 0 bases short and J 10 bases short, with 14 bases between. CDR3 length: 14 amino acids. Germline V lookup: CDR1 SGHRS, CDR2 YFSETQ. The CDR3 protein is CASSLAMGAGEQFF. CDR3 DNA sequence: TGCGCCAGCAGCTTGGCCATGGGGGCCGGGGAGCAGTTCTTC.